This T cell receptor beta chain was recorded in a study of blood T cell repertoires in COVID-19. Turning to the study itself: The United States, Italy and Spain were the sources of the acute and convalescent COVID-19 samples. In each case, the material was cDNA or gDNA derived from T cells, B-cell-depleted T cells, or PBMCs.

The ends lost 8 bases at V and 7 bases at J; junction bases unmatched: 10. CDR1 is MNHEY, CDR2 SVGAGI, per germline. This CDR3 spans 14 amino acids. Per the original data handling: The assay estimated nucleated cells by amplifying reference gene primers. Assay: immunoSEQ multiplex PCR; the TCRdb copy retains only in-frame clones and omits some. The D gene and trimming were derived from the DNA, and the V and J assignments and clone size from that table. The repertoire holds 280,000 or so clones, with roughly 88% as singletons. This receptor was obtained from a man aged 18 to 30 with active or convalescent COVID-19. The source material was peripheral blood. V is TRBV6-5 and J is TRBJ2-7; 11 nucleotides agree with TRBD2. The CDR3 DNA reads TGTGCCAGCTATAGCGGGGGGGGCCTCTGGGAGCAGTACTTC. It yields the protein CASYSGGGLWEQYF.